Following are 11 T cell receptor beta chains from one sample sequenced in a study of cytomegalovirus exposure and HLA in healthy donors (dated 2017 in TCRdb). Receptor libraries were prepared by the immunoSEQ multiplex PCR assay. For the multiplex PCR, a mixture combining 60 forward primers for TCR Vbeta segments and 13 reverse primers for TCR Jbeta segments was used. As stored in TCRdb, this immuneACCESS dataset retains in-frame rearrangements with V and J assigned. A fraction of the clones does not appear; measured against another copy, unresolved V genes explain less than half of the discrepancy, and the remainder lacks a known reason. The sample profile shows 200,000 to 250,000 clones; approximately 80% of them were found once. The ten largest clones take up under 8% of the sample. Sequenced input: PBMCs. The origin of the receptors is a woman aged 55 to 70 in good health and CMV-seropositive.

In this sample, this clone turned up once. The gene calls are TRBV19 and TRBJ2-3; 11 positions match TRBD1. The V and J ends lost 4 bases and 10 bases, in that order; junction bases with no gene match: 4. The CDR3 sequence is 13 residues long. The V gene's germline CDR1 is LNHDA and CDR2 SQIVND (reference sequence). This CDR3 is CASSTDRGRAQYF. CDR3 nucleotide sequence: TGTGCCAGTAGTACGGACAGGGGGCGAGCGCAGTATTTT.

The chain couples TRBV6-1 to TRBJ2-7, with D possibly being TRBD1 (5 bases). CDR1 MNHNS and CDR2 SASEGT come from the germline V gene. V was cut by 6 bases and J by 3 bases, with 12 bases left in between. The CDR3 totals 13 residues. CDR3 sequence: CASRGPQIYEQYF. The CDR3 DNA reads TGTGCCAGCAGGGGGCCACAGATCTACGAGCAGTACTTC.

The chain has TRBV5-1 and TRBJ2-4; D unclear. With 2 bases removed from V and 2 bases from J, the gap between germline ends came to 5 bases. Germline lookup yields CDR1 SGHRS and CDR2 YFSETQ. This CDR3 comprises 13 residues. This CDR3 is CASSLSPKNIQYF. The DNA of the CDR3 is TGCGCCAGCAGCTTATCTCCCAAAAACATTCAGTACTTC. Based on the CDR3 plus reference TRBV5-1 and TRBJ2-4, the full variable domain is KAGVTQTPRYLIKTRGQQVTLSCSPISGHRSVSWYQQTPGQGLQFLFEYFSETQRNKGNFPGRFSGRQFSNSRSEMNVSTLELGDSALYLCASSLSPKNIQYFGAGTRLSVL.

The CDR3 sequence: CASSLAQIRGPGYTF. CDR3 sequence (DNA): TGTGCCAGCAGCTTAGCCCAAATCAGGGGGCCTGGCTACACCTTC. The chain combines TRBV7-9 with TRBJ1-2, with 8 bases identical to TRBD1. The germline gives CDR1 SEHNR, CDR2 FQNEAQ (reference sequence). The CDR3 extends over 15 amino acids. V was clipped by 0 bases and J by 7 bases; unmatched bases: 7.

The V gene is TRBV7-3, the J gene TRBJ2-5, with TRBD2 matching over 9 bases. The V gene end was trimmed by 0 bases and the J gene end by 5 bases; junction bases not matched to a gene: 7. The CDR3 spans 16 residues. Germline lookup yields CDR1 SGHTA and CDR2 FQGTGA. The CDR3 spells CASSLTAGGRGETQYF. CDR3 bases: TGTGCCAGCAGCTTAACGGCGGGAGGGAGAGGCGAGACCCAGTACTTC.

This rearrangement joins TRBV7-9 to TRBJ1-6, with D tentatively TRBD1 (6 bases). CDR1 is SEHNR, CDR2 FQNEAQ, per germline (reference sequence). The CDR3 sequence is 12 residues long. DNA for the CDR3: TGTGCAACAGGGATTGATAATTCACCCCTCCACTTT. Its translation: CATGIDNSPLHF.

The genes are TRBV9 and TRBJ2-7; 9 bases are shared with TRBD1. J lost 4 bases, V lost 0 bases, and 5 bases had no gene match. This CDR3 has 15 residues. Germline loops: CDR1 SGDLS, CDR2 YYNGEE. CDR3: CASSVEPGQGYEQYF. The DNA of the CDR3 is TGTGCCAGCAGCGTAGAGCCGGGACAGGGTTACGAGCAGTACTTC. The full variable domain, its missing parts supplied by reference TRBV9 and TRBJ2-7, is DSGVTQTPKHLITATGQRVTLRCSPRSGDLSVYWYQQSLDQGLQFLIQYYNGEERAKGNILERFSAQQFPDLHSELNLSSLELGDSALYFCASSVEPGQGYEQYFGPGTRLTVT.

This clone was seen a handful of times. This chain connects TRBV2 to TRBJ1-1; 7 bases are a match to TRBD1. J lost 9 bases, V lost 4 bases, and 11 bases had no gene match. CDR3 length equals 14 residues. The germline V gene has CDR1 SNHLY and CDR2 FYNNEI. Here the CDR3 reads CASSGTGPAFKAFF. CDR3 in DNA: TGTGCCAGCAGTGGGACAGGCCCGGCTTTTAAAGCTTTCTTT. Looking up the rest from reference TRBV2 and TRBJ1-1 gives the full variable domain: EPEVTQTPSHQVTQMGQEVILRCVPISNHLYFYWYRQILGQKVEFLVSFYNNEISEKSEIFDDQFSVERPDGSNFTLKIRSTKLEDSAMYFCASSGTGPAFKAFFGQGTRLTVV.

This clone appeared a few times. This chain links TRBV27 with TRBJ1-1; tentative D call: TRBD1 (6 bases). V was shortened by 5 bases and J by 2 bases, with 9 bases between the two germline ends. The CDR3 consists of 13 residues. Per germline, CDR1 MNHEY and CDR2 SMNVEV (reference sequence). The CDR3 bases are TGTGCCAGCAGTATACAGGGAAACACTGAAGCTTTCTTT. Translated, it gives CASSIQGNTEAFF.

This chain uses TRBV6-5 with TRBJ1-2, with TRBD1 identical over 7 bases. The germline CDR1 and CDR2 sequences are MNHEY and SVGAGI. This CDR3 contains 14 residues. The junction had 4 bases not matched to a gene; V was cut back by 4 bases and J by 2 bases. The CDR3 coding sequence is TGTGCCAGCAGTTTCGACAGGGACAACTATGGCTACACCTTC. Translated, it gives CASSFDRDNYGYTF.

The J gene is TRBJ2-3, the V gene TRBV4-1; tentative D call: TRBD2 (6 bases). Trimming took off 0 bases at V and 4 bases at J, with 17 bases between the two ends. This CDR3 spans 17 amino acids. CDR1 is MGHRA and CDR2 is YSYEKL in the germline V gene. DNA for the CDR3: TGCGCCAGCAGCCAAGATAGGGAGACTAGTGGATCAGATACGCAGTATTTT. Its protein is CASSQDRETSGSDTQYF.